Following are 13 T cell receptor beta chains from one sample sequenced in a study of blood T cell repertoires in COVID-19. TCRdb keeps only in-frame clones here, not all; method: immunoSEQ multiplex PCR. The data show some 700,000 clones, more than 80% seen once. The sample was peripheral blood. The receptors shown here come from a woman in her late teens or twenties with acute or convalescent COVID-19.

The gene calls are TRBV11-3 and TRBJ2-1; possible D gene TRBD1, 6 bases. CDR3 size: 15 residues. V was pared by 2 bases and J by 2 bases, with 10 bases between. Germline CDR1 reads SGHNT; CDR2 reads YENEEA. DNA for the CDR3: TGTGCCAGCAGCTTACGGGCAGGGGCCTACAATGAGCAGTTCTTC. This gives the protein CASSLRAGAYNEQFF.

This clone was seen a single time. The chain carries TRBV7-9 and TRBJ1-5; the match to TRBD1 covers 10 bases. Germline trimming cut 1 base from V and 6 bases from J; bases unmatched to any gene: 3. This CDR3 is built from 15 residues. Germline V gene data show CDR1 as SEHNR and CDR2 as FQNEAQ (reference sequence). The DNA of the CDR3 is TGTGCCAGCAGCTTAGGGGACAGGGGTGGTCAGCCCCAGCATTTT. This gives the protein CASSLGDRGGQPQHF.

The rearrangement joins TRBV6-5 to TRBJ1-3; D is uncertain. CDR3 size: 15 residues. Germline CDR1 is MNHEY and CDR2 is SVGAGI. Trimming removed 5 bases from V and 4 bases from J, with 15 bases in between. CDR3 region: CASSLGVQSGNTIYF. For the CDR3, the DNA is TGTGCCAGCAGTCTCGGGGTCCAATCGGGAAACACCATATATTTT.

The gene calls are TRBV11-1 and TRBJ1-6; D remains unclear. The CDR3 covers 14 residues. Trimming shortened V by 3 bases and J by 9 bases, and 12 bases separated the two germline ends. The germline V gene encodes CDR1 SGHAT and CDR2 FQDESV (reference sequence). The CDR3 loop reads CASSLREGSSPLHF. The DNA of the CDR3 is TGTGCCAGCAGCTTGAGGGAAGGGAGTTCACCCCTCCACTTT.

The gene calls are TRBV4-2 and TRBJ2-7; 9 bases map to TRBD1. Looked up from germline, CDR1 is LGHNA and CDR2 is YNFKEQ. The CDR3 is made up of 15 amino acids. The junction had 7 bases not matched to a gene; V was cut back by 5 bases and J by 2 bases. The CDR3 DNA is TGTGCCAGCAGCTTCCCGGGACAGGGCCCCTACGAGCAGTACTTC. Protein sequence: CASSFPGQGPYEQYF.

The rearrangement links TRBV7-9 to TRBJ1-2, with a possible D match to TRBD1 (6 bases). Germline V CDR1 and CDR2: SEHNR, FQNEAQ (reference sequence). V lost 5 bases and J 3 bases, leaving 10 bases between the germline ends. The CDR3 totals 13 residues. CDR3 bases: TGTGCCAGCAGCCCGGACAGCTACTATGGCTACACCTTC. This gives the protein CASSPDSYYGYTF.

This clone was seen more than once but under ten times. The V gene is TRBV4-3, the J gene TRBJ1-1, with D unclear. Germline-derived CDR1 and CDR2 are LGHNA and YSLEER. The V end lost 4 bases, the J end lost 6 bases, and 12 bases lay between the germline ends. The CDR3 loop spans 13 amino acids. CDR3 bases: TGCGCCAGCAGCCCGCCCGGGTCATCTGAAGCTTTCTTT. Its translation is CASSPPGSSEAFF.

On this clone: In the same sample, other DNA sequences code for this CDR3. This chain connects TRBV10-3 to TRBJ1-2; TRBD1 might be the D (5 bases). The CDR3 is 13 amino acids. Trimming took 6 bases from V and 2 from J, leaving 10 bases between them. Germline values: CDR1 ENHRY, CDR2 SYGVKD. CDR3 in amino acids: CAIRGQGNYGYTF. CDR3 DNA: TGTGCCATCAGGGGGCAGGGAAACTATGGCTACACCTTC.

J is TRBJ1-6 and V is TRBV19, with a weak D call TRBD1 (6 bases). Germline values: CDR1 LNHDA, CDR2 SQIVND (reference sequence). V was shortened by 6 bases and J by 10 bases, with 19 bases between the two germline ends. This CDR3 has 15 amino acids. The chain's CDR3 is CASRTLVQGRSPLHF. The CDR3 nucleotides are TGTGCCAGTAGGACCTTAGTACAGGGCCGATCACCCCTCCACTTT.

In its sample, this clone was seen a few times. The sample has other DNA sequences that encode this CDR3 too. The chain combines TRBV6-1 with TRBJ1-6, with no clear D. CDR1 and CDR2 from the germline V gene are MNHNS and SASEGT. There are 15 residues in the CDR3. V was cut by 1 base and J by 6 bases, with 10 bases left in between. The CDR3 loop reads CASSEGAGGNSPLHF. CDR3 nucleotide sequence: TGTGCCAGCAGTGAAGGGGCGGGAGGTAATTCACCCCTCCACTTT.

This rearrangement joins TRBV6-5 to TRBJ2-1; 7 nucleotides match TRBD2. This CDR3 region has 13 residues. Trimming took 6 bases from V and 7 from J; bases not matched to a gene: 6. The germline V gene encodes CDR1 MNHEY and CDR2 SVGAGI. The CDR3 loop is CASRTTSSNEQFF. CDR3 coding DNA: TGTGCCAGCAGGACGACTAGCTCGAATGAGCAGTTCTTC.

V is TRBV24-1 and J is TRBJ1-2; maybe TRBD1 (5 bases). The CDR3 contains 13 residues. Germline V gene data show CDR1 as KGHDR and CDR2 as SFDVKD. Trimming stripped 4 bases from V and 5 bases from J, with 10 bases between. The CDR3, as DNA: TGTGCCACCAGTGACCCAACAGGTTATGGCTACACCTTC. It codes for CATSDPTGYGYTF.

Worth noting for this clone: Other DNA sequences within the sample encode an identical CDR3. CDR3 DNA sequence: TGTGCCAGCAGCTCACTGACGGGGAACACTGAAGCTTTCTTT. Translating gives CASSSLTGNTEAFF. The rearrangement joins TRBV5-6 to TRBJ1-1; unclear D gene. Between the trimmed V and J ends, which lost 3 bases and 1 base, there was a span of 10 bases. This CDR3 is 14 amino acids long. The V gene's germline CDR1 is SGHDT and CDR2 YYEEEE.